The 28 T cell receptor beta chains presented below share a single source sample, sequenced in a study of cytomegalovirus exposure and HLA in healthy donors (TCRdb year 2017). Preparation of the library involved the immunoSEQ multiplex PCR assay. TCRdb mirrors the immuneACCESS table, restricted to in-frame sequences. Some clones are absent from its copies; in checked studies, under half trace to an unresolved V gene, and the reason for the others is unknown. The sample profile shows about 330,000 clones; 87% of them were found once. The top ten clonotypes cover roughly 1.2% of the sample. The material sequenced was PBMCs. All receptors come from a woman in her twenties or thirties in good health and CMV-seropositive.

The CDR3 DNA is TGCAGCGTTGAAGTGGGACTAGCGGTCGGGACCCAGTACTTC. Its translation: CSVEVGLAVGTQYF. This chain uses TRBV29-1 with TRBJ2-5; 11 bases are a match to TRBD2. The CDR3 totals 14 residues. V dropped 1 base and J dropped 7; count of bases not matched to a gene: 5. Germline V gives CDR1 SQVTM, CDR2 ANQGSEA.

J is TRBJ1-2 and V is TRBV5-4; TRBD1 might be the D (6 bases). The CDR3 runs to 15 residues. The ends were cut back, 0 bases at V and 4 bases at J, with 13 bases in the middle. Germline CDR1 reads SGHNT; CDR2 reads YYREEE (reference sequence). DNA of the CDR3: TGTGCCAGCAGCTTGGGCAGGGGAGGTATCTATGGCTACACCTTC. Translating gives CASSLGRGGIYGYTF.

The chain employs TRBV5-1 and TRBJ2-7, with 9 nucleotides matching TRBD1. Germline assignment: CDR1 SGHRS and CDR2 YFSETQ. The CDR3 length is 15 residues. V shed 0 bases and J 4 bases; nucleotides not matched to a gene: 5. CDR3 sequence reads: CASSLESQGAYEQYF. CDR3 DNA sequence: TGCGCCAGCAGCTTGGAGTCACAGGGGGCTTACGAGCAGTACTTC.

The V and J genes are TRBV6-1 and TRBJ1-4, with D possibly matching TRBD1 (5 bases). There are 14 residues in the CDR3. Germline loops: CDR1 MNHNS, CDR2 SASEGT. The V end lost 2 bases, the J end lost 7 bases, and 11 bases lay between the germline ends. As DNA, the CDR3 is TGTGCCAGCAGTGAAAACCGGGACGTTGAAAAACTGTTTTTT. Its protein product is CASSENRDVEKLFF.

This clone was picked up one time. The rearrangement links TRBV19 to TRBJ2-1, with D possibly being TRBD2 (5 bases). CDR1 is LNHDA and CDR2 is SQIVND in the germline V gene (reference sequence). CDR3 length: 12 amino acids. V lost 3 bases to trimming and J lost 10 bases, with 10 bases between them. CDR3 bases: TGTGCCAGTAGTATTTCAAGGAGGGAGCAGTTCTTC. Translating gives CASSISRREQFF.

The V and J genes are TRBV9 and TRBJ2-2, with D unclear. V was pared by 3 bases and J by 7 bases, with 10 bases between. The CDR3 totals 13 residues. Germline V gene lookup returns CDR1 SGDLS and CDR2 YYNGEE. This CDR3 is CASSAFQDGELFF. In DNA, the CDR3 is TGTGCCAGCAGCGCGTTCCAAGACGGGGAGCTGTTTTTT.

This chain connects TRBV7-3 to TRBJ2-2, with TRBD2 as a possible D gene (6 bases). The CDR3 runs to 15 residues. The germline gives CDR1 SGHTA, CDR2 FQGTGA. Between the trimmed V and J ends, which lost 2 bases and 7 bases, there was a span of 14 bases. In DNA form, the CDR3 reads TGTGCCAGCAGCTTAGAACGGCTAGCGAGCGGGGAGCTGTTTTTT. Protein: CASSLERLASGELFF.

This clone was seen a handful of times. This rearrangement joins TRBV5-3 to TRBJ1-6; D remains unclear. TRBV5-3 is identified as an open reading frame with a role that is uncertain. V was clipped by 7 bases and J by 11 bases, with 16 bases between them. This CDR3 region has 13 residues. CDR3 nucleotide sequence: TGTGCCAGACACCCCACTATGCCTACACCCCTCCACTTT. This codes for CARHPTMPTPLHF.

The V call is TRBV29-1, the J call TRBJ2-7; TRBD1 aligns across 9 bases. Germline V lookup: CDR1 SQVTM, CDR2 ANQGSEA. The CDR3 spans 15 residues. J lost 6 bases, V lost 0 bases, and 9 bases had no gene match. The CDR3 DNA follows: TGCAGCGTTGAAGAGAACAGGGGGCGCCGGGGCGAGCAGTACTTC. Its protein is CSVEENRGRRGEQYF.

The rearrangement uses TRBV30 and TRBJ2-7, with D hard to call. V was trimmed by 1 base and J by 2 bases, leaving 9 bases between them. CDR1 is GTSNPN, CDR2 SVGIG, per germline (reference sequence). CDR3 length equals 13 residues. In DNA, the CDR3 is TGTGCCTGGAGTGCCTGGCCAACCTACGAGCAGTACTTC. Residues: CAWSAWPTYEQYF.

This chain joins TRBV7-3 and TRBJ2-2, with 9 nucleotides matching TRBD1. The CDR3 extends over 14 amino acids. Trimming took 5 bases from V and 6 from J; bases not matched to a gene: 4. Per germline, CDR1 SGHTA and CDR2 FQGTGA. CDR3 sequence: CASSRDRASGELFF. The CDR3, as DNA: TGTGCCAGCAGCCGGGACAGGGCTTCCGGGGAGCTGTTTTTT.

This sequence joins TRBV28 and TRBJ1-5; D is uncertain. In germline, CDR1 is MDHEN, CDR2 SYDVKM. The CDR3 loop spans 17 amino acids. The V end lost 6 bases, the J end lost 0 bases, and 18 bases lay between the germline ends. CDR3 bases: TGTGCCAGCAGCCCAAAGCCAGACTATTATAGCAATCAGCCCCAGCATTTT. It is translated as CASSPKPDYYSNQPQHF. The entire variable domain, with the rest obtained from reference TRBV28 and TRBJ1-5, is as follows: DVKVTQSSRYLVKRTGEKVFLECVQDMDHENMFWYRQDPGLGLRLIYFSYDVKMKEKGDIPEGYSVSREKKERFSLILESASTNQTSMYLCASSPKPDYYSNQPQHFGDGTRLSIL.

In this sample, this clone turned up once. The chain recombines TRBV28 with TRBJ2-1; TRBD2 agrees at 9 bases. Germline V gene sequence: CDR1 MDHEN, CDR2 SYDVKM. The CDR3 loop spans 15 amino acids. The junction had 7 bases not matched to a gene; V was cut back by 1 base and J by 9 bases. CDR3 bases: TGTGCCAGCAGTTTATCCGGGCGGGGGGGCTTTGAGCAGTTCTTC. Protein product: CASSLSGRGGFEQFF.

The chain joins TRBV18 to TRBJ1-4, with a possible D match to TRBD1 (6 bases). Germline CDR1 and CDR2: KGHSH and LQKENI. The germline V and J ends were trimmed by 6 bases and 0 bases, with 14 bases remaining between them. The CDR3 sequence is 16 residues long. CDR3 nucleotides: TGTGCCAGCTCTTACAGGGCCGGAGCAACTAATGAAAAACTGTTTTTT. It encodes CASSYRAGATNEKLFF.

V and J are TRBV18 and TRBJ2-1; 8 nucleotides line up with TRBD1. V was pared by 3 bases and J by 9 bases, with 7 bases of the junction left unmatched. There are 14 residues in the CDR3. CDR1 and CDR2 (germline): KGHSH, LQKENI. The CDR3 DNA is TGTGCCAGCTCACCGACGGACAGGGAGACTGAGCAGTTCTTC. Translated, it gives CASSPTDRETEQFF.

Here the CDR3 reads CASSFRVDGEMNTEAFF. The CDR3 DNA reads TGTGCCAGCAGCTTTAGGGTGGACGGTGAAATGAACACTGAAGCTTTCTTT. The chain has TRBV5-6 and TRBJ1-1, with D unclear. Per germline, CDR1 SGHDT and CDR2 YYEEEE. CDR3 length: 17 residues. Trimming left V 2 bases short and J 0 bases short, with 17 bases between. The whole variable domain, remainder taken from reference TRBV5-6 and TRBJ1-1, is DAGVTQSPTHLIKTRGQQVTLRCSPKSGHDTVSWYQQALGQGPQFIFQYYEEEERQRGNFPDRFSGHQFPNYSSELNVNALLLGDSALYLCASSFRVDGEMNTEAFFGQGTRLTVV.

V and J are TRBV20-1 and TRBJ2-2; D is ambiguous. Between the trimmed V and J ends, which lost 2 bases and 11 bases, there was a span of 9 bases. CDR3 length: 11 amino acids. Germline values: CDR1 DFQATT, CDR2 SNEGSKA (reference sequence). The CDR3 is CSARNPLELFF. The CDR3 DNA reads as TGCAGTGCTAGAAACCCCCTCGAGCTGTTTTTT.

This sequence joins TRBV13 and TRBJ2-5, with 9 bases fitting TRBD2. J lost 1 base, V lost 4 bases, and 4 bases had no gene match. Germline V gene data show CDR1 as PRHDT and CDR2 as FYEKMQ (reference sequence). CDR3 length equals 15 residues. The CDR3: CASSSLAGPQETQYF. CDR3 nucleotides: TGTGCCAGCAGCTCTCTAGCGGGACCCCAAGAGACCCAGTACTTC.

The V call is TRBV2, the J call TRBJ1-1, with D hard to call. Germline V gene lookup returns CDR1 SNHLY and CDR2 FYNNEI. Between the trimmed V and J ends, which lost 7 bases and 1 base, there was a span of 4 bases. This CDR3 region has 11 residues. DNA for the CDR3: TGTGCCAGCATCGAGAACACTGAAGCTTTCTTT. Translating gives CASIENTEAFF.

This clone was recorded a few times. This chain connects TRBV30 to TRBJ1-5, with D possibly matching TRBD1 (5 bases). V shed 1 base and J shed 5 bases, with 9 bases lying between them. The CDR3 totals 13 residues. Germline V gene data show CDR1 as GTSNPN and CDR2 as SVGIG (reference sequence). CDR3 DNA sequence: TGTGCCTGGAGTGCACAGGAATATCAGCCCCAGCATTTT. Translated: CAWSAQEYQPQHF.

This clone was detected a few times. The rearrangement uses TRBV6-5 and TRBJ2-3; D possibly corresponds to TRBD2 (6 bases). The CDR3 is made up of 14 amino acids. Trimming stripped 7 bases from V and 4 bases from J, with 15 bases between. Looked up from germline, CDR1 is MNHEY and CDR2 is SVGAGI. The CDR3: CASNRRDSSDTQYF. The CDR3 DNA follows: TGTGCCAGCAACCGGCGGGACTCCTCAGATACGCAGTATTTT.

This clone was recorded only once. The chain combines TRBV2 with TRBJ1-4, with D tentatively TRBD1 (5 bases). Germline-derived CDR1 and CDR2 are SNHLY and FYNNEI. The V end lost 4 bases, the J end lost 3 bases, and 18 bases lay between the germline ends. The CDR3 has 17 residues. This CDR3 reads CASSGPYPGGANEKLFF. The CDR3 nucleotides read TGTGCCAGCAGTGGGCCCTACCCCGGAGGGGCTAATGAAAAACTGTTTTTT.

A single count supports this clone. This sequence joins TRBV28 and TRBJ2-7; 10 bases align to TRBD2. Looked up from germline, CDR1 is MDHEN and CDR2 is SYDVKM. This CDR3 comprises 14 residues. V lost 6 bases and J lost 3; bases outside the gene matches: 5. The CDR3: CASRRLAGVYEQYF. DNA for the CDR3: TGTGCCAGCAGGCGGCTAGCGGGAGTCTACGAGCAGTACTTC.

The chain has TRBV27 and TRBJ2-1; tentatively, D is TRBD2 (6 bases). Trimming removed 5 bases from V and 8 bases from J, with 13 bases in between. Germline V gene sequence: CDR1 MNHEY, CDR2 SMNVEV (reference sequence). The CDR3 consists of 13 residues. The CDR3 DNA sequence: TGTGCCAGCAGTCTGTGGGGGGAACATGAGCAGTTCTTC. Encoded protein: CASSLWGEHEQFF.

The gene calls are TRBV7-8 and TRBJ1-5; 7 nucleotides line up with TRBD1. The junction had 7 bases not matched to a gene; V was cut back by 5 bases and J by 6 bases. This CDR3 is built from 14 residues. Germline V lookup: CDR1 SGHVS, CDR2 FQNEAQ. DNA for the CDR3: TGTGCCAGCAGCCCCCGACAGGGCGGTCAGCCCCAGCATTTT. It codes for CASSPRQGGQPQHF.

The genes are TRBV6-1 and TRBJ1-5; D is possibly TRBD1 (6 bases). Germline V gives CDR1 MNHNS, CDR2 SASEGT. The CDR3 is made up of 16 amino acids. Trimming pared 0 bases from V and 4 bases from J, leaving 13 bases between. The CDR3 reads CASSEATTQGNQPQHF. For the CDR3, the DNA is TGTGCCAGCAGTGAAGCTACAACACAGGGTAATCAGCCCCAGCATTTT.

This rearrangement joins TRBV27 to TRBJ1-4, with TRBD1 matching over 7 bases. This CDR3 is built from 17 residues. J lost 7 bases, V lost 5 bases, and 16 bases had no gene match. CDR1 is MNHEY, CDR2 SMNVEV, per germline (reference sequence). The CDR3 DNA sequence: TGTGCCAGCAGTACCTCTCGACAGGGTTGGGTCGCTGAAAAACTGTTTTTT. Protein product: CASSTSRQGWVAEKLFF.

V is TRBV19 and J is TRBJ2-1; D not resolved. Germline assignment: CDR1 LNHDA and CDR2 SQIVND (reference sequence). Trimming stripped 5 bases from V and 1 base from J, with 3 bases between. This CDR3 is built from 12 residues. In DNA, the CDR3 is TGTGCCAGTAGTCCATCCTACAATGAGCAGTTCTTC. It specifies CASSPSYNEQFF.